The TCR beta chain under discussion was sequenced for a study of T cells in Graves' hyperthyroidism and ophthalmopathy. Study observations and caveats: From stable hyperthyroidism, ophthalmopathy was set apart by a 13 V-J model.

Comments on this clonotype: Its specificity is unknown.

Per germline, CDR1 MNHNS and CDR2 SASEGT. V shed 5 bases and J 4 bases; nucleotides not matched to a gene: 9. The CDR3 has 15 residues. Those with hyperthyroidism were 18 to 65 years old, newly diagnosed, and ill for under 2 months. RNA transcripts provided the source from which TCR beta CDR3 regions were amplified. During a first-round RT-PCR of the TCR CDR3, the HTBI primer set was used. TCRdb used MiXCR to reprocess the multiplex PCR reads, holding one entry per CDR3 protein. The sample holds roughly 720,000 distinct CDR3 sequences, 15% to 20% seen once. Sequences were obtained from blood. The gene calls are TRBV6-1 and TRBJ2-7; 9 bases match TRBD1. The clonotype comes from a man aged 45 to 65 with Graves' hyperthyroidism. This CDR3 reads CASSLTGTGIYEQYF. The DNA of the CDR3 is TGTGCCAGCAGTCTTACCGGGACAGGGATATACGAGCAGTACTTC.